The entry that follows covers one T cell receptor beta chain sequence. In terms of age and location, participants ranged from roughly 18 to 90 years and lived in about two dozen US areas. The sample is drawn from a study of blood T cell repertoires in COVID-19. Looking at the study overall: PBMCs, B-cell-depleted T cells, or T cells were the source of the cDNA or gDNA that made up the material.

In the source study's methods: Amplification of reference gene primers was used by the study to estimate nucleated cell counts. The repertoire was sequenced with immunoSEQ multiplex PCR; TCRdb's copy has only in-frame clones and lacks some. The D gene and trimming were derived from the DNA, and the V and J assignments and clone size from that table. The sample shows about 300,000 clones, 70% to 90% of them seen only once. Trimming took off 1 base at V and 0 bases at J, with 15 bases between the two ends. The CDR3 loop spans 18 amino acids. Germline CDR1 is SGHAT and CDR2 is FQNNGV. This chain uses TRBV11-2 with TRBJ1-4; D is unclear. Source material: PBMCs or T cells enriched from blood (not recorded which). This clonotype was sampled from a young man who had recovered from COVID-19. The CDR3 is CASSLGGVRRTTNEKLFF. Written as DNA, the CDR3 is TGTGCCAGCAGCTTAGGGGGAGTGAGGAGGACAACTAATGAAAAACTGTTTTTT.